These 25 T cell receptor beta chains share one sample of origin, sequenced in a study of T cells in narcolepsy. The repertoire was sequenced with immunoSEQ multiplex PCR; TCRdb's copy has only in-frame clones and lacks some. Here the sample spans around 30,000 clones, roughly 87% being singletons. The sequencing input was CD45RA- memory CD4+ T cells from PBMCs. These receptors all stem from a human donor with narcolepsy.

This chain joins TRBV21-1 and TRBJ1-1. TRBV21-1 is tagged as a pseudogene. This CDR3 has 17 residues. The DNA for the CDR3 is TGTGCCAGCAGCAAAGGGCCTGTGGAGGGGTCGAACACTGAAGCTTTCTTT. Its translation: CASSKGPVEGSNTEAFF.

The chain uses TRBV5-1 and TRBJ2-1; D unresolved. Trimming pared 3 bases from V and 6 bases from J, leaving 10 bases between. The CDR3 consists of 13 residues. CDR1 is SGHRS and CDR2 is YFSETQ in the germline V gene. CDR3 nucleotides: TGCGCCAGCAGCTGGGCCCTAGGCAATGAGCAGTTCTTC. Protein: CASSWALGNEQFF.

This clone was seen only a few times. The rearrangement joins TRBV7-3 to TRBJ2-5, with D unresolved. The germline CDR1 and CDR2 sequences are SGHTA and FQGTGA. CDR3 length: 13 amino acids. V dropped 2 bases and J dropped 4 bases, with 8 bases sitting between them. CDR3 region: CASSLATGETQYF. The CDR3 DNA reads TGTGCCAGCAGCTTAGCGACCGGAGAGACCCAGTACTTC.

This chain uses TRBV10-3 with TRBJ1-3; D is uncertain. V lost 6 bases and J 0 bases, leaving 9 bases between the germline ends. Germline lookup yields CDR1 ENHRY and CDR2 SYGVKD. The CDR3 is 14 amino acids. The CDR3 protein is CAIRPGISGNTIYF. The CDR3 bases are TGTGCCATCAGGCCCGGGATCTCTGGAAACACCATATATTTT.

The chain is built from TRBV25-1 and TRBJ1-2; D might be TRBD1 (5 bases). The CDR3 extends over 13 amino acids. The V gene lost 5 bases and the J gene lost 8 bases, with 15 bases spanning the gap. Per germline, CDR1 MGHDK and CDR2 SYGVNS. This CDR3 reads CASSPWGDGGYTF. CDR3 coding DNA: TGTGCCAGCAGTCCCTGGGGGGACGGCGGCTACACCTTC.

The sample holds one count of this clone. The chain links TRBV30 to TRBJ2-2, with TRBD1 matching over 8 bases. CDR1 GTSNPN and CDR2 SVGIG come from the germline V gene (reference sequence). The CDR3 sequence is 17 residues long. The junction had 11 bases not matched to a gene; V was cut back by 5 bases and J by 0 bases. In nucleotides, the CDR3 is TGTGCCTGGGAGACCCCATCAGGGGGCGCGAACACCGGGGAGCTGTTTTTT. Translating gives CAWETPSGGANTGELFF.

V is TRBV19 and J is TRBJ1-2; D is uncertain. Germline V CDR1 and CDR2: LNHDA, SQIVND (reference sequence). This CDR3 spans 14 amino acids. Trimming took off 8 bases at V and 4 bases at J, with 17 bases between the two ends. CDR3 loop: CASQMGRDVYGYTF. The CDR3, as DNA: TGTGCCAGTCAGATGGGTAGGGATGTCTATGGCTACACCTTC.

The CDR3 nucleotides read TGCGCCAGCAGCTTGGTCAGGGGACGAAATGAAAAACTGTTTTTT. Translated, it gives CASSLVRGRNEKLFF. This rearrangement joins TRBV5-1 to TRBJ1-4, with D possibly matching TRBD1 (6 bases). CDR1 is SGHRS and CDR2 is YFSETQ in the germline V gene. V lost 0 bases and J lost 5, with 11 bases in between. The CDR3 loop spans 15 amino acids.

CDR3 loop: CASSPNQQGRGQPQHF. CDR3 bases: TGTGCCAGCTCACCTAACCAACAGGGTAGAGGACAGCCCCAGCATTTT. The V and J genes are TRBV18 and TRBJ1-5; perhaps TRBD1 as D (6 bases). This CDR3 spans 16 amino acids. Trimming removed 3 bases from V and 7 bases from J, with 19 bases in between. CDR1 and CDR2 from the germline V gene are KGHSH and LQKENI.

This clone was seen only once. The chain couples TRBV11-1 to TRBJ2-5; 8 bases line up with TRBD2. From germline, CDR1 is SGHAT and CDR2 FQDESV (reference sequence). The ends lost 5 bases at V and 5 bases at J; junction bases unmatched: 13. The CDR3 runs to 16 residues. The CDR3 sequence is CASSPRGRGGRETQYF. CDR3 DNA: TGTGCCAGCAGCCCGCGCGGACGGGGGGGCCGGGAGACCCAGTACTTC.

V gene TRBV7-8 combines with J gene TRBJ1-1; D remains unclear. In germline, CDR1 is SGHVS, CDR2 FQNEAQ. Trimming cost V 1 base and J 6 bases, with 18 bases left between them. The CDR3 has 16 amino acids. In nucleotides, the CDR3 is TGTGCCAGCAGCTTAGTGCAGGCCTCAAACGGGCCTGAAGCTTTCTTT. It is translated as CASSLVQASNGPEAFF.

J is TRBJ1-5 and V is TRBV18; 8 bases align to TRBD1. V lost 4 bases, J lost 2 bases, and 7 bases stayed unmatched. This CDR3 contains 16 residues. From germline, CDR1 is KGHSH and CDR2 LQKENI. CDR3 sequence reads: CASSLQGGQGNQPQHF. DNA for the CDR3: TGTGCCAGCTCACTACAGGGGGGTCAGGGCAATCAGCCCCAGCATTTT.

The chain is built from TRBV9 and TRBJ1-2; no firm D call. V was clipped by 4 bases and J by 9 bases, with 16 bases between them. Germline V gene data show CDR1 as SGDLS and CDR2 as YYNGEE. This CDR3 comprises 13 residues. This chain's CDR3 is CASSSGLTESYTF. CDR3 coding DNA: TGTGCCAGCAGCTCCGGACTCACCGAGAGCTACACCTTC.

The chain uses TRBV19 and TRBJ1-2; 12 nucleotides line up with TRBD1. The CDR3 runs to 16 residues. Per germline, CDR1 LNHDA and CDR2 SQIVND (reference sequence). Germline trimming cut 3 bases from V and 13 bases from J; bases unmatched to any gene: 15. CDR3 sequence reads: CASSIGGTWDRGQCTF. The CDR3 nucleotides read TGTGCCAGTAGTATTGGTGGTACTTGGGACAGGGGGCAATGCACCTTC.

This sequence joins TRBV30 and TRBJ1-6; TRBD1 agrees at 9 bases. From germline, CDR1 is GTSNPN and CDR2 SVGIG (reference sequence). CDR3 size: 15 residues. The trim removed 2 bases at V and 7 bases at J, leaving 6 bases unmatched. The CDR3 coding sequence is TGTGCCTGGAGTAGGGACAGGGCCACAAATTCACCCCTCCACTTT. Protein: CAWSRDRATNSPLHF.

This chain joins TRBV4-2 and TRBJ2-3; 8 bases are a match to TRBD2. Germline-derived CDR1 and CDR2 are LGHNA and YNFKEQ. The CDR3 length is 16 residues. Trimming removed 1 base from V and 1 base from J; junction bases left unmatched: 4. The CDR3 DNA sequence: TGTGCCAGCAGCCAAGGGGAGACTAGCGGCACAGATACGCAGTATTTT. Translating gives CASSQGETSGTDTQYF.

The V gene is TRBV25-1, the J gene TRBJ1-1; D is unresolved. CDR3 size: 14 residues. CDR1 and CDR2 from the germline V gene are MGHDK and SYGVNS. The V and J ends lost 3 bases and 1 base respectively, with 9 bases between them. The CDR3 here is CASSDIRENTEAFF. The CDR3 DNA follows: TGTGCCAGCAGTGACATACGGGAGAACACTGAAGCTTTCTTT.

This sequence joins TRBV11-2 and TRBJ1-3; TRBD1 is a possible D gene (5 bases). The V gene's germline CDR1 is SGHAT and CDR2 FQNNGV. There are 15 residues in the CDR3. Between the trimmed V and J ends, which lost 2 bases and 2 bases, there was a span of 10 bases. CDR3 nucleotides: TGTGCCAGCAGCTTAAGGGGAGCTCCTGGAAACACCATATATTTT. This encodes CASSLRGAPGNTIYF.

In its sample, this clone was seen a few times. J is TRBJ1-1 and V is TRBV5-1, with TRBD1 identical over 11 bases. Losses at the gene ends were 5 bases for V and 4 bases for J; bases not matched to a gene: 10. Germline V lookup: CDR1 SGHRS, CDR2 YFSETQ. This CDR3 region has 16 residues. CDR3 residues: CASSTRPGQGGTEAFF. CDR3 DNA: TGCGCCAGCAGTACCCGGCCGGGACAGGGGGGCACTGAAGCTTTCTTT.

The rearrangement links TRBV4-2 to TRBJ2-1; the D call may be TRBD1 or TRBD2 (5 bases each). Germline V CDR1 and CDR2: LGHNA, YNFKEQ. The CDR3 runs to 15 residues. V lost 4 bases and J lost 6, with 16 bases in between. This chain's CDR3 is CASSPTGVASNEQFF. In DNA form, the CDR3 reads TGTGCCAGCAGCCCTACAGGTGTAGCGAGCAATGAGCAGTTCTTC.

The chain carries TRBV5-1 and TRBJ1-1, with 8 bases that match TRBD1. Losses at the gene ends were 4 bases for V and 4 bases for J; bases not matched to a gene: 12. Germline V gives CDR1 SGHRS, CDR2 YFSETQ. The CDR3 sequence is 16 residues long. This chain's CDR3 is CASSILGQGLSTEAFF. The DNA of the CDR3 is TGCGCCAGCAGCATTCTTGGACAGGGACTGAGCACTGAAGCTTTCTTT.

The rearrangement uses TRBV9 and TRBJ1-4, with TRBD1 matching over 7 bases. The CDR3 consists of 14 residues. Germline loops: CDR1 SGDLS, CDR2 YYNGEE. V lost 1 base and J lost 5; bases outside the gene matches: 2. CDR3 coding DNA: TGTGCCAGCAGCGTACGACAGGGCAATGAAAAACTGTTTTTT. This codes for CASSVRQGNEKLFF.

The chain links TRBV9 to TRBJ2-3; D may be TRBD1 (6 bases). The CDR3 spans 14 residues. Germline assignment: CDR1 SGDLS and CDR2 YYNGEE. The V gene lost 4 bases and the J gene lost 4 bases, with 13 bases spanning the gap. The chain's CDR3 is CASSNKSGADTQYF. CDR3 coding DNA: TGTGCCAGCAGCAATAAATCAGGGGCAGATACGCAGTATTTT.

The CDR3 loop reads CASTQGLGGSPLHF. As DNA, the CDR3 is TGTGCCAGCACCCAGGGGTTGGGGGGTTCACCCCTCCACTTT. The V and J genes are TRBV6-5 and TRBJ1-6, with a tentative D call TRBD1 (6 bases). CDR1 is MNHEY, CDR2 SVGAGI, per germline. V was clipped by 7 bases and J by 9 bases, with 16 bases between them. The CDR3 contains 14 residues.

J is TRBJ1-1 and V is TRBV5-1; no clear D. Germline loops: CDR1 SGHRS, CDR2 YFSETQ. The V and J ends lost 2 bases and 4 bases respectively, with 15 bases between them. The CDR3 loop spans 15 amino acids. CDR3 DNA: TGCGCCAGCAGCTTAGACGCCCGGGGATCCACTGAAGCTTTCTTT. It encodes CASSLDARGSTEAFF.